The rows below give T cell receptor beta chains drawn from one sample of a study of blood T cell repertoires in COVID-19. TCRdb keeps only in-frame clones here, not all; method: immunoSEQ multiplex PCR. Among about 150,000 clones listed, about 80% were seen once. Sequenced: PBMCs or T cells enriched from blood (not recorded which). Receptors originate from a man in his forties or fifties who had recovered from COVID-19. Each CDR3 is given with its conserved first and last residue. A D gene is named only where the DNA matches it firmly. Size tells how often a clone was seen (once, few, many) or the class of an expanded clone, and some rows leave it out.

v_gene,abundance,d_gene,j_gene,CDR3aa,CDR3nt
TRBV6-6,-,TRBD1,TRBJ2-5,CASSQDRNQETQYF,TGTGCCAGCAGCCAGGACAGGAATCAAGAGACCCAGTACTTC
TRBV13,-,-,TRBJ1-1,CASTLGGLAFF,TGTGCCAGCACCTTGGGGGGTCTGGCTTTCTTT
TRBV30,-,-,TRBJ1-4,CAWSRGVNEKLFF,TGTGCCTGGAGCCGGGGGGTAAATGAAAAACTGTTTTTT
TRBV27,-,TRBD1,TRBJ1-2,CATSIGTGGFYGYTF,TGTGCCACCTCCATTGGGACAGGGGGTTTCTATGGCTACACCTTC
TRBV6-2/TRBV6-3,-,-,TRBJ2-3,CASSPPGGTQYF,TGTGCCAGCAGTCCGCCCGGGGGTACGCAGTATTTT
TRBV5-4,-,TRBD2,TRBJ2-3,CASSLGVASGVTDTQYF,TGTGCCAGCAGCTTGGGCGTAGCTAGCGGGGTCACAGATACGCAGTATTTT
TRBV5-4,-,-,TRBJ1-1,CASSSPGLWNTEAFF,TGTGCCAGCAGCTCACCAGGGTTGTGGAACACTGAAGCTTTCTTT
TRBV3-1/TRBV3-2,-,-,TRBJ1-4,CASSQGSRKLFF,TGTGCCAGCAGCCAAGGATCTAGAAAACTGTTTTTT
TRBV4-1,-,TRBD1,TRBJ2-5,CASSRSGQGEKTQYF,TGCGCCAGCAGCCGGTCGGGACAGGGTGAGAAGACCCAGTACTTC
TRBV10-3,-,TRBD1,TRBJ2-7,CATRNRDRGNYEQYF,TGTGCCACCCGAAACCGGGACAGGGGGAACTACGAGCAGTACTTC
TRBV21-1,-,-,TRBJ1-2,CASSARQGNYGYTF,TGTGCCAGCAGCGCCCGACAGGGGAACTATGGCTACACCTTC
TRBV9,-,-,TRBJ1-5,CASSPRRARQPQHF,TGTGCCAGCAGCCCGAGGAGGGCAAGACAGCCCCAGCATTTT
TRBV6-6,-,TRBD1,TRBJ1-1,CASRGRDRGPNTEAFF,TGTGCCAGCAGAGGCCGGGACAGGGGCCCGAACACTGAAGCTTTCTTT
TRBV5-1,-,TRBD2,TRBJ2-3,CASSPGTSGGVTDTQYF,TGCGCCAGCAGCCCTGGGACTAGCGGGGGAGTGACAGATACGCAGTATTTT
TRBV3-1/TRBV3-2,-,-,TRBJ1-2,CASSQRDGYTF,TGTGCCAGCAGCCAGAGGGATGGCTACACCTTC
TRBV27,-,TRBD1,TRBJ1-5,CASSPDRGNQPQHF,TGTGCCAGCAGCCCGGACAGGGGAAATCAGCCCCAGCATTTT
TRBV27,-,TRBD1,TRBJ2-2,CASSSWTGTTGELFF,TGTGCCAGCAGTTCCTGGACAGGGACTACCGGGGAGCTGTTTTTT
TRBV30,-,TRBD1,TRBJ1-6,CAWASGTVNSPLHF,TGTGCCTGGGCTTCCGGGACAGTTAATTCACCCCTCCACTTT
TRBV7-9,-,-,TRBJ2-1,CASIGGAYNEQFF,TGTGCCAGCATAGGAGGGGCCTACAATGAGCAGTTCTTC
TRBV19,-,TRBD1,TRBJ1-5,CASSSFGRGFGQPQHF,TGTGCCAGTAGTAGCTTTGGCAGGGGGTTTGGTCAGCCCCAGCATTTT
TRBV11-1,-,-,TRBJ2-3,CASSFTDMSDTQYF,TGTGCCAGCAGCTTCACTGACATGTCAGATACGCAGTATTTT
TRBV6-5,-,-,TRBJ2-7,CASSYSQGKIAYEQYF,TGTGCCAGCAGTTACTCGCAGGGGAAGATTGCCTACGAGCAGTACTTC
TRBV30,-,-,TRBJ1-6,CAWSQARSPLHF,TGTGCCTGGAGTCAGGCTCGGTCACCCCTCCACTTT
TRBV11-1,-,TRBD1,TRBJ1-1,CASSLTGGNTEAFF,TGTGCCAGCAGTCTTACAGGGGGTAACACTGAAGCTTTCTTT
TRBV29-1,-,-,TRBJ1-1,CSARETGRGAFF,TGCAGCGCACGAGAGACAGGACGGGGAGCTTTCTTT
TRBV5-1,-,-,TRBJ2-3,CASSFPGTRDTQYF,TGCGCCAGCAGCTTTCCTGGGACACGAGATACGCAGTATTTT
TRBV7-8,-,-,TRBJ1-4,CASSLREQDNEKLFF,TGTGCCAGCAGCTTAAGGGAGCAAGATAATGAAAAACTGTTTTTT
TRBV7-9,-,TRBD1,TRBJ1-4,CASSLTLTGQTNEKLFF,TGTGCCAGCAGCTTAACGTTGACGGGACAGACTAATGAAAAACTGTTTTTT
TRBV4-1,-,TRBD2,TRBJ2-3,CASSQDPAGGFTDTQYF,TGCGCCAGCAGCCAAGATCCAGCGGGGGGGTTCACAGATACGCAGTATTTT
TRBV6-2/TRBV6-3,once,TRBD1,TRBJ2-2,CASSRQGLNTGELFF,TGTGCCAGCAGCCGACAGGGTCTGAACACCGGGGAGCTGTTTTTT
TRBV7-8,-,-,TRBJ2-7,CASSLVVPGAYEQYF,TGTGCCAGCAGCTTAGTCGTTCCAGGGGCTTACGAGCAGTACTTC
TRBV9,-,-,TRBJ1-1,CASSLAGLSGTEAFF,TGTGCCAGCAGCTTGGCGGGACTCTCGGGGACTGAAGCTTTCTTT
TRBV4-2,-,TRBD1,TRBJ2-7,CASSQSGTGAYEQYF,TGTGCCAGCAGCCAGTCCGGGACAGGGGCCTACGAGCAGTACTTC
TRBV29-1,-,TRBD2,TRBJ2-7,CSVVTRGGASSYEQYF,TGCAGCGTTGTGACCCGGGGGGGAGCCAGCTCCTACGAGCAGTACTTC